Listed here are 10 T cell receptor beta chains from one sample, sequenced in a study of cytomegalovirus exposure and HLA in healthy donors. The PCR contained 60 Vbeta and 13 Jbeta primers. Sequencing was performed with immunoSEQ multiplex PCR; in TCRdb, only in-frame clones are kept and a portion is missing. The profile covers approximately 130,000 clones, with approximately 8.9% appearing a single time and roughly 7% taken by the ten largest. The sample consisted of PBMCs. These TCRs come from a woman in her thirties or forties in good health and CMV-seropositive.

This clone has only a few counts. This chain joins TRBV5-1 and TRBJ2-1, with 14 bases aligning to TRBD2. Looked up from germline, CDR1 is SGHRS and CDR2 is YFSETQ. J lost 3 bases, V lost 4 bases, and 3 bases had no gene match. The CDR3 consists of 16 residues. The CDR3: CASSRLAGGYYNEQFF. CDR3 in DNA: TGCGCCAGCAGCAGACTAGCGGGGGGGTACTACAATGAGCAGTTCTTC.

The chain employs TRBV25-1 and TRBJ2-5, with D perhaps matching TRBD1 (5 bases). The CDR3 sequence is 13 residues long. V dropped 3 bases and J dropped 7 bases, with 12 bases sitting between them. From germline, CDR1 is MGHDK and CDR2 SYGVNS. CDR3 bases: TGTGCCAGCAGTGACAGGGTATGGGGGACCCAGTACTTC. This translates into CASSDRVWGTQYF. Drawing the rest from reference TRBV25-1 and TRBJ2-5, the complete variable domain is EADIYQTPRYLVIGTGKKITLECSQTMGHDKMYWYQQDPGMELHLIHYSYGVNSTEKGDLSSESTVSRIRTEHFPLTLESARPSHTSQYLCASSDRVWGTQYFGPGTRLLVL.

The chain carries TRBV25-1 and TRBJ2-2, with no clear D. Per germline, CDR1 MGHDK and CDR2 SYGVNS. The CDR3 consists of 14 residues. V lost 2 bases to trimming and J lost 6 bases, with 10 bases between them. CDR3 DNA sequence: TGTGCCAGCAGTGAAAGTACACCCCCCGGGGAGCTGTTTTTT. It encodes CASSESTPPGELFF.

The genes are TRBV5-6 and TRBJ2-5; D is unclear. CDR3 length equals 13 residues. V was pared by 4 bases and J by 4 bases, with 11 bases between. From germline, CDR1 is SGHDT and CDR2 YYEEEE. CDR3 region: CASSDDSLETQYF. For the CDR3, the DNA is TGTGCCAGCAGCGATGACTCTCTAGAGACCCAGTACTTC.

The chain employs TRBV6-5 and TRBJ1-2; maybe TRBD1 (6 bases). This CDR3 is built from 12 residues. Germline CDR1 and CDR2: MNHEY and SVGAGI. Trimming shortened V by 8 bases and J by 7 bases, and 14 bases separated the two germline ends. CDR3 region: CASSPGTSGYTF. CDR3 coding DNA: TGTGCCAGCTCCCCCGGGACAAGTGGCTACACCTTC.

CDR3 coding DNA: TGTGCCAGCAGCTTAAGCAGGATTAATTATGGCTACACCTTC. This sequence encodes CASSLSRINYGYTF. The J gene is TRBJ1-2, the V gene TRBV5-6, with unresolved D. Trimming left V 2 bases short and J 5 bases short, with 13 bases between. The CDR3 is 14 residues long. Germline V lookup: CDR1 SGHDT, CDR2 YYEEEE.

The chain couples TRBV6-5 to TRBJ2-7; 7 bases align to TRBD2. The trim removed 6 bases at V and 4 bases at J, leaving 9 bases unmatched. The germline gives CDR1 MNHEY, CDR2 SVGAGI. The CDR3 is 14 residues long. This CDR3 is CASRSSGEGYEQYF. The CDR3 region has the DNA TGTGCCAGCAGATCCAGCGGGGAAGGGTACGAGCAGTACTTC.

This clone has more than one count but fewer than ten. J is TRBJ1-6 and V is TRBV5-3; TRBD1 aligns across 11 bases. TRBV5-3 is reported as an ORF; its role is uncertain. Losses at the gene ends were 3 bases for V and 9 bases for J; bases not matched to a gene: 5. The CDR3 loop spans 15 amino acids. The CDR3 protein is CARSWMGQGVSPLHF. CDR3 nucleotide sequence: TGTGCCAGAAGCTGGATGGGACAGGGGGTTTCACCCCTCCACTTT.

This clone was found a few times. The J gene is TRBJ1-2, the V gene TRBV19; 10 nucleotides line up with TRBD1. Germline V gene sequence: CDR1 LNHDA, CDR2 SQIVND (reference sequence). The CDR3 length is 16 residues. V shed 7 bases and J 2 bases; nucleotides not matched to a gene: 10. CDR3 loop: CASNNIDRGPNYGYTF. CDR3 coding DNA: TGTGCCAGTAACAATATCGACAGGGGGCCAAACTATGGCTACACCTTC. The complete variable domain, with remaining parts taken from reference TRBV19 and TRBJ1-2, reads DGGITQSPKYLFRKEGQNVTLSCEQNLNHDAMYWYRQDPGQGLRLIYYSQIVNDFQKGDIAEGYSVSREKKESFPLTVTSAQKNPTAFYLCASNNIDRGPNYGYTFGSGTRLTVV.

This clone has more than one count but fewer than ten. This chain uses TRBV9 with TRBJ2-3; 7 bases are shared with TRBD2. This CDR3 contains 16 residues. Per germline, CDR1 SGDLS and CDR2 YYNGEE. The V gene end was trimmed by 0 bases and the J gene end by 2 bases; junction bases not matched to a gene: 6. The CDR3: CASSVVLSGDTDTQYF. The CDR3 DNA reads as TGTGCCAGCAGCGTAGTTTTAAGCGGGGACACAGATACGCAGTATTTT.